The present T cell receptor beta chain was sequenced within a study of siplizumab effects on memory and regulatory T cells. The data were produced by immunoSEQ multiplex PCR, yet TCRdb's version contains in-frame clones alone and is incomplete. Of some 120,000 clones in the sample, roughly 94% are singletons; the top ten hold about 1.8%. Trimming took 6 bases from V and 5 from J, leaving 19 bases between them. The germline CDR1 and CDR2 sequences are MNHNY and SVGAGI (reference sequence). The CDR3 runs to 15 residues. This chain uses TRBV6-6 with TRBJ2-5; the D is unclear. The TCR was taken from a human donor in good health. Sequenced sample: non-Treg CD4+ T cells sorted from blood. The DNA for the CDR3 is TGTGCCAGCAGAAGAACGACGACCCGGCAGGAGACCCAGTACTTC. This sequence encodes CASRRTTTRQETQYF.